This T cell receptor (beta chain) was recorded in a study of OX40 agonist ivuxolimab in advanced cancers. Looking at the study overall: The costimulatory receptor OX40 (CD134) was targeted by ivuxolimab, a fully human IgG2 agonistic monoclonal antibody. Intravenous ivuxolimab was administered to patients every 2 weeks at six dose levels: 0.01, 0.1, 0.3, 1.5, 3 and 10 mg/kg. Of the approximately 54 dose-escalation patients, hepatocellular carcinoma was present in 19, melanoma in roughly 15, renal cell carcinoma in 9 and head and neck cancer in 9. The dose-escalation cohort was about 86% male with a mean age of approximately 60 years, ranging from about 20 to 85. Prior anti-PD-1, anti-PD-L1 or anti-CTLA-4 therapy was permitted, and approximately 40% of dose-escalation patients had received checkpoint inhibitors. Partial responses occurred in three dose-escalation patients, of whom one had hepatocellular carcinoma and two had cutaneous melanoma. The point of sequencing TCRbeta in the periphery was to test whether ivuxolimab changed TCR sequence diversity and drove clonal T-cell expansion. The monotherapy dose-escalation portion (N of about 50 patients) of the phase I ivuxolimab trial is reported in the paper.

Germline trimming amounts to 3 bases on V and 0 bases on J, with 5 as the count of junction bases outside the gene matches. The germline V gene (reference sequence) specifies LNHDA as CDR1 and SQIVND as CDR2. From the cysteine up to the phenylalanine, the CDR3 has a length of 17 residues. The read is trimmed to its CDR3 DNA, 51 bases read in frame from base 1. To sequence the TCRbeta CDR3 region, genomic DNA was isolated from the sorted cells. The immunoSEQ Assay was used for sequencing of TCRbeta CDR3 regions. TCRdb obtained this table from immuneACCESS and retained in-frame rearrangements with V and J assigned. These tables miss some clones; where compared with another copy, unresolved V genes account for less than half of the shortfall, and the remainder is unexplained. The sample table holds around 34,000 clones, of which roughly 82% were seen once. The ten largest clones take up less than 25% of the sample.

Patients with a history of autoimmune disease or receiving systemic immunosuppression were excluded from the trial. Peripheral blood for TCR sequencing was collected from all dose cohorts at baseline, on cycle 4 day 1, and on cycle 7 day 1. The samples were drawn from a first-in-human, open-label, multicenter phase I dose-escalation trial of ivuxolimab. The trial enrolled adults with locally advanced or metastatic head and neck squamous cell, hepatocellular, melanoma or renal cell carcinoma. Before TCR sequencing, CD4+ T cells and CD8+ T cells from peripheral blood were sorted into separate populations. Study-wide findings and limitations: After ivuxolimab, more expanded clones were found on average in CD8+ T cells than in CD4+ T cells. In the 0.1-3.0 mg/kg groups, partial responders had among the lowest normalized peripheral clonal expansion, particularly in CD8+ T cells. At doses from 0.1 to 3.0 mg/kg, clonal expansion was seen in both CD4+ and CD8+ blood T cells between baseline and week 6. The antigen specificity of the clonally expanded peripheral T cells was not determined. Low levels of normalized T-cell clonal expansion were also seen in some patients who did not respond.

A remark on this clone: The clone's antigen remains unknown. Base qualities are not at hand, and no much larger clone is one base apart.

The TCR sequence derives from an adult with an advanced solid tumor such as melanoma, head and neck, liver or kidney cancer. The sequence is built from TRBV19 and TRBJ2-1, with 10 bases aligning to TRBD2. The sequencing used CD4+ or CD8+ T cells sorted from blood, collected in a trial of the OX40 agonist ivuxolimab. The sequenced DNA: TGTGCCAGTAGTATGGATAGCGGGAGGTACTCCTACAATGAGCAGTTCTTC. This translates into CASSMDSGRYSYNEQFF. The full variable domain, with segments outside the CDR3 supplied by the reference TRBV19 and TRBJ2-1 proteins, appears as DGGITQSPKYLFRKEGQNVTLSCEQNLNHDAMYWYRQDPGQGLRLIYYSQIVNDFQKGDIAEGYSVSREKKESFPLTVTSAQKNPTAFYLCASSMDSGRYSYNEQFFGPGTRLTVL.